These T cell receptor beta chains were read from a single sample in a study of cytomegalovirus exposure and HLA in healthy donors. Method: immunoSEQ multiplex PCR; TCRdb's copy keeps in-frame clones and lacks some. Seen here are about 200,000 clones, 75% to 90% observed once, and the top ten hold under 1.2%. The sample comprised PBMCs. Receptors originate from a boy younger than 10 in good health and CMV-seronegative. Both conserved end residues are part of each CDR3. The order of the fields is J gene, D gene, V gene, clone size, CDR3 protein, CDR3 DNA. The D gene is left open where the match is weak. Part of the rows lack a size; the others show once, few, many or a class for expanded clones.

TRBJ2-5	.	TRBV27	.	CASSLSVGGETQYF	TGTGCCAGCAGTTTATCAGTGGGGGGAGAGACCCAGTACTTC
TRBJ2-7	TRBD2	TRBV9	once	CASSPGLAGYEQYF	TGTGCCAGCAGCCCCGGACTAGCGGGGTACGAGCAGTACTTC
TRBJ1-1	.	TRBV6-5	.	CASSFGGNTEAFF	TGTGCCAGCAGTTTCGGCGGGAACACTGAAGCTTTCTTT
TRBJ1-1	.	TRBV5-5	.	CASSLYGGNTEAFF	TGTGCCAGCAGCTTGTACGGAGGTAACACTGAAGCTTTCTTT
TRBJ1-3	.	TRBV5-4	.	CASSLGPNWGYRSSGNTIYF	TGTGCCAGCAGCTTGGGGCCAAATTGGGGTTACAGGAGCTCTGGAAACACCATATATTTT
TRBJ1-5	.	TRBV19	.	CASTIRGNQPQHF	TGTGCCAGTACCATCCGCGGTAATCAGCCCCAGCATTTT
TRBJ2-7	.	TRBV27	.	CASSQGSSYEQYF	TGTGCCAGCAGCCAGGGGTCCTCCTACGAGCAGTACTTC
TRBJ1-1	TRBD1	TRBV5-4	.	CASSSSQGGNTEAFF	TGTGCCAGCAGCTCATCCCAGGGGGGGAACACTGAAGCTTTCTTT
TRBJ2-1	.	TRBV20-1	.	CSLLAGYEQFF	TGCAGCCTTCTTGCGGGCTATGAGCAGTTCTTC
TRBJ2-3	TRBD2	TRBV28	.	CASSYGLAGGTDTQYF	TGTGCCAGCAGTTATGGACTAGCGGGGGGCACAGATACGCAGTATTTT
TRBJ2-3	.	TRBV29-1	.	CSVGGPPTDTQYF	TGCAGCGTCGGGGGACCGCCCACAGATACGCAGTATTTT
TRBJ1-2	TRBD1	TRBV29-1	.	CSVEDRQGIGYGYTF	TGCAGCGTTGAAGATCGACAGGGGATCGGCTATGGCTACACCTTC
TRBJ2-3	.	TRBV27	.	CASSLILPSSTDTQYF	TGTGCCAGCAGTCTAATCCTTCCTAGTAGCACAGATACGCAGTATTTT
TRBJ2-7	.	TRBV7-2	.	CASSRDTSYEQYF	TGTGCCAGCAGCCGGGACACCTCCTACGAGCAGTACTTC
TRBJ2-6	.	TRBV18	.	CASSPDGISGANVLTF	TGTGCCAGCTCACCTGACGGGATCTCTGGGGCCAACGTCCTGACTTTC
TRBJ2-1	.	TRBV5-1	.	CASSLGGGYNEQFF	TGCGCCAGCAGCCTTGGGGGCGGGTACAATGAGCAGTTCTTC
TRBJ1-1	TRBD1	TRBV6-5	once	CASTGGGMNTEAFF	TGTGCCAGTACAGGGGGGGGAATGAACACTGAAGCTTTCTTT
TRBJ2-3	.	TRBV27	.	CASSPLGLSDTQYF	TGTGCCAGCAGTCCATTGGGGCTATCGGATACGCAGTATTTT
TRBJ1-2	TRBD1	TRBV5-4	.	CASTSTGTYGYTF	TGTGCCAGCACCTCGACAGGGACCTATGGCTACACCTTC
TRBJ1-3	.	TRBV5-1	few	CASSLGGSGNTIYF	TGCGCCAGCAGCTTGGGCGGCTCTGGAAACACCATATATTTT
TRBJ1-5	TRBD1	TRBV6-1	.	CASRDRVNQPQHF	TGTGCCAGCCGGGACAGGGTGAATCAGCCCCAGCATTTT
TRBJ2-1	TRBD2	TRBV6-4	many	CASSELAGGQDEQFF	TGTGCCAGCAGTGAGCTAGCGGGGGGGCAGGATGAGCAGTTCTTC
TRBJ1-5	.	TRBV6-6	.	CASSLTVTQPQHF	TGTGCCAGCAGCTTAACAGTCACTCAGCCCCAGCATTTT
TRBJ2-1	TRBD2	TRBV4-1	.	CASSQEFGLAGVYEQFF	TGCGCCAGCAGCCAAGAGTTTGGGCTAGCGGGGGTCTATGAGCAGTTCTTC
TRBJ2-7	.	TRBV19	.	CASTPSGSSYEQYF	TGTGCCAGTACCCCAAGTGGGAGCTCCTACGAGCAGTACTTC
TRBJ2-1	TRBD2	TRBV27	.	CASRFLTSGRASSYNEQFF	TGTGCCAGCAGATTCCTGACTAGCGGGAGGGCTAGCTCCTACAATGAGCAGTTCTTC
TRBJ2-5	.	TRBV18	.	CASRTTGTRGETQYF	TGTGCCAGCCGTACGACAGGGACTAGGGGAGAGACCCAGTACTTC
TRBJ1-4	TRBD1	TRBV28	.	CASSSPTGMNEKLFF	TGTGCCAGCAGTTCCCCGACAGGGATGAATGAAAAACTGTTTTTT
TRBJ2-7	.	TRBV30	few	CAWSTPVGGYEQYF	TGTGCCTGGAGTACCCCGGTAGGAGGCTACGAGCAGTACTTC
TRBJ2-3	.	TRBV5-4	.	CASSSTGADTQYF	TGTGCCAGCAGCTCCACGGGGGCAGATACGCAGTATTTT
TRBJ2-4	TRBD2	TRBV19	.	CASSILAGERGIQYF	TGTGCCAGTAGTATACTAGCGGGAGAGAGGGGCATTCAGTACTTC
TRBJ2-4	TRBD2	TRBV6-6	.	CASSYSGGSGKNIQYF	TGTGCCAGCAGTTACTCGGGGGGGAGCGGCAAAAACATTCAGTACTTC
TRBJ2-1	.	TRBV7-3	.	CASSSTVGNEQFF	TGTGCCAGCAGCTCCACCGTCGGTAATGAGCAGTTCTTC
TRBJ2-1	TRBD1	TRBV5-6	few	CASSPPGQVYNEQFF	TGTGCCAGCAGCCCCCCGGGACAGGTTTACAATGAGCAGTTCTTC
TRBJ1-4	.	TRBV27	.	CASRGWGLTANEKLFF	TGTGCCAGCAGGGGATGGGGGCTAACGGCTAATGAAAAACTGTTTTTT
TRBJ2-7	.	TRBV18	.	CASSPKAGPFPTTTSYEQYF	TGTGCCAGCTCACCCAAAGCAGGTCCCTTCCCCACGACGACCTCCTACGAGCAGTACTTC
TRBJ1-1	.	TRBV19	.	CASSGRGANTEAFF	TGTGCCAGTAGCGGTCGGGGAGCGAACACTGAAGCTTTCTTT